Sequencing of this T cell receptor beta chain was carried out in a study of blood T cell repertoires in COVID-19. About the research overall: The samples span acute and convalescent COVID-19 from the United States, Italy and Spain. PBMCs, B-cell-depleted T cells, or T cells were the source of the cDNA or gDNA that made up the material.

The germline V and J ends were trimmed by 3 bases and 6 bases, with 15 bases remaining between them. The CDR3 consists of 15 residues. Germline V CDR1 and CDR2: LNHNV, YYDKDF (reference sequence). As processed by the authors: Estimates of nucleated cell counts were drawn from the amplification of reference gene primers. Assay: immunoSEQ multiplex PCR; the TCRdb copy retains only in-frame clones and omits some. The V and J calls and clone size were taken over from that table, and D and trimming were inferred from the DNA. The table has approximately 230,000 clones, less than 90% seen once. This clonotype was obtained from a young man with active or convalescent COVID-19. The chain employs TRBV15 and TRBJ2-1; weak D call: TRBD2 (6 bases). Sequencing was done on a sample of peripheral blood. The DNA for the CDR3 is TGTGCCACCAGCAGTGGAGGGAGTGAAGGCAATGAGCAGTTCTTC. It specifies CATSSGGSEGNEQFF.